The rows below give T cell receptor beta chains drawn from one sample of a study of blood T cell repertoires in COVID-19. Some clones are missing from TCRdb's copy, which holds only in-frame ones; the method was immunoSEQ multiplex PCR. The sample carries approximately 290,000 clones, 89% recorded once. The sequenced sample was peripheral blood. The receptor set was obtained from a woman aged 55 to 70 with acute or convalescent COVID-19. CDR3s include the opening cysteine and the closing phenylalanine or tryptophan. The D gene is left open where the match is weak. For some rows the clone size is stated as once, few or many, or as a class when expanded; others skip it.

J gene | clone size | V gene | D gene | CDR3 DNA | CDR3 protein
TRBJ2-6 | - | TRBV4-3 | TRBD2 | TGCGCCAGCAGCCAAGGGACTAGCGAGCCCGGGGCCAACGTCCTGACTTTC | CASSQGTSEPGANVLTF
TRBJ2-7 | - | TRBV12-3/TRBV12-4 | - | TGTGCCAGCAGACTCCTCGGGTACGAGCAGTACTTC | CASRLLGYEQYF
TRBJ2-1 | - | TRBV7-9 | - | TGTGCCAGCAGCTTAGCGGGGGGGGGCACGCAGTTCTTC | CASSLAGGGTQFF
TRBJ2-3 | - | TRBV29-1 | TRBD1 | TGCAGCGTTGGACAGGGGACAGATACGCAGTATTTT | CSVGQGTDTQYF
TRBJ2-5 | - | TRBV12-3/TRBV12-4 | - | TGTGCCAGCAGTTTCCACTCCCAAGAGACCCAGTACTTC | CASSFHSQETQYF
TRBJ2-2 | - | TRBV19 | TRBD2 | TGTGCCAGTAGCCCTCTAGCGGGGGGGTTCCGGGAGCTGTTTTTT | CASSPLAGGFRELFF
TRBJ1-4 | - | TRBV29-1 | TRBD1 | TGCAGCGTTGACCCAGGGGGCACTAATGAAAAACTGTTTTTT | CSVDPGGTNEKLFF
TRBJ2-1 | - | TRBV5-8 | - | TGTGCCAGCAGCCCCGCCGATAGCTCCTACAATGAGCAGTTCTTC | CASSPADSSYNEQFF
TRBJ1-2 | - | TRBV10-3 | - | TGTGCCATTGGGACGGGAGAGGAACATGGCTACACCTTC | CAIGTGEEHGYTF
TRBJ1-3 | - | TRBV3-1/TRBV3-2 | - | TGTGCCAGCAGCCAAGATCCCGGGAACTCTGGAAACACCATATATTTT | CASSQDPGNSGNTIYF
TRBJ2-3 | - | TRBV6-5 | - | TGTGCCAGCAGTTACTCGTTGGCAGGGGCCACAGATACGCAGTATTTT | CASSYSLAGATDTQYF
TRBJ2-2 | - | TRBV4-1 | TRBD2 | TGCGCCAGCAGCCAACTTATGACTAGCCCCACCGGGGAGCTGTTTTTT | CASSQLMTSPTGELFF
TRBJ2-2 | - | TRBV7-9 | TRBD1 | TGTGCCAGCAGACCCGGACAGGGGGCAGGGGAGCTGTTTTTT | CASRPGQGAGELFF
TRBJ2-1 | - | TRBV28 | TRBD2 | TGTGCCAGCAGTTTGCCGACTAGCGGTAACAATGAGCAGTTCTTC | CASSLPTSGNNEQFF
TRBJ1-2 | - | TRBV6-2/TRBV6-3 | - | TGTGCCAGCAGCCTCCAGGCTTATTATGGCTACACCTTC | CASSLQAYYGYTF
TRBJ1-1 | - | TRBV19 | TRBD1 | TGTGCCAGTAGGGGACAGAGGAACACTGAAGCTTTCTTT | CASRGQRNTEAFF
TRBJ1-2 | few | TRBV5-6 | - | TGTGCCAGCAGCTTGGGCAGGGCCTATGGCTACACCTTC | CASSLGRAYGYTF
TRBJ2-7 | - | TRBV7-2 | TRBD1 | TGTGCCAGTGGGGGGACAGGGGGATCCTACGAGCAGTACTTC | CASGGTGGSYEQYF
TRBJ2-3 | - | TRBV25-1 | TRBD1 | TGTGCCAGCAGGAGGAGCACAGGGGCAAATACGCAGTATTTT | CASRRSTGANTQYF
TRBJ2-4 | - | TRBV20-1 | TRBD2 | TGCAGTGCTAGAGATCAGACTAGCATTTACTTC | CSARDQTSIYF
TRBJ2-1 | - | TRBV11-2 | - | TGTGCCAGCAGCCCACCGAGGGCAAGGGACATCTACAATGAGCAGTTCTTC | CASSPPRARDIYNEQFF
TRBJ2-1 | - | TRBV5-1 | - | TGCGCCAGCACCCCACAGGGGACTGCTAATGAGCAGTTCTTC | CASTPQGTANEQFF
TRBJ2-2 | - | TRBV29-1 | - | TGCAGCGTTGACCGGGGTCCCGGGGAGCTGTTTTTT | CSVDRGPGELFF
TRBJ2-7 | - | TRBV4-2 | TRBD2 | TGTGCCAGCAGCCAGGACCTGGGACTAGCGGGAGCCTCCTACGAGCAGTACTTC | CASSQDLGLAGASYEQYF
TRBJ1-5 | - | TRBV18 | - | TGTGCCAGCTCACCATCCGACACAATTAGCAATCAGCCCCAGCATTTT | CASSPSDTISNQPQHF
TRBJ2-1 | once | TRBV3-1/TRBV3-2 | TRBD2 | TGTGCCAGCAGCCAAGGGCTAGCGGGGTACAATGAGCAGTTCTTC | CASSQGLAGYNEQFF
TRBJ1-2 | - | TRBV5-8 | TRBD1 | TGTGCCAGCAGCTTCCGGGACAGGGGGCTCGCTAACTATGGCTACACCTTC | CASSFRDRGLANYGYTF
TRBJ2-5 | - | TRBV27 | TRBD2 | TGTGCCAGCAGTTCGAGGACTAGTTCCCCACAAGAGACCCAGTACTTC | CASSSRTSSPQETQYF
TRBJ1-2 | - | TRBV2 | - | TGTGCCAGCAGTGATGGGGCAGGGGTCGGCTACACCTTC | CASSDGAGVGYTF
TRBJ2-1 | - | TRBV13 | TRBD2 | TGTGCCAGCAGCGGTCGCATACTAGCGGGGGGCCCCAGCTCCTACAATGAGCAGTTCTTC | CASSGRILAGGPSSYNEQFF
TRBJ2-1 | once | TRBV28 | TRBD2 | TGTGCCAGCAGCCCGTCAGGGCTAGCGGGACTAAATGAGCAGTTCTTC | CASSPSGLAGLNEQFF
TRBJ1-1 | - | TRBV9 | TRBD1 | TGTGCCTCCAGCGTAGGGATCCAGGGGGCGAGGGCTGAAGCTTTCTTT | CASSVGIQGARAEAFF
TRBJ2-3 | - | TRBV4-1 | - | TGCGCCAGCAGCCAAGATAGATGGCGGACTTTTGACACAGATACGCAGTATTTT | CASSQDRWRTFDTDTQYF